The next 5 T cell receptor beta chains were all read from a single sample in a study of T cell repertoires in cytomegalovirus infection. TCRdb called the reads again in MiXCR, with one record for every CDR3 protein. The table records 700,000 to 850,000 distinct CDR3 sequences, 30% to 35% of them present only once. Their recognized antigens are unknown. Sequencing was performed on cultured CD8+ T cells from PBMCs, taken from culture after CMV antigen stimulation. The origin of the receptors is a human donor in good health (CMV status not recorded). Some clones in this sample may be carry-over from other donors' samples.

In DNA form, the CDR3 reads TGTGCCAGCAGTGAATCCCTCATGGGATTGCGGCCCCAGCATTTT. This codes for CASSESLMGLRPQHF. The gene calls are TRBV6-1 and TRBJ1-5; D is unresolved. The CDR3 length is 15 residues. CDR1 is MNHNS, CDR2 SASEGT, per germline. The V and J ends lost 2 bases and 9 bases respectively, with 17 bases between them.

This chain uses TRBV28 with TRBJ1-4, with unresolved D. There are 15 residues in the CDR3. Looked up from germline, CDR1 is MDHEN and CDR2 is SYDVKM. Trimming removed 6 bases at V and 3 bases at J, with 14 bases between. DNA for the CDR3: TGTGCCAGCAGCCTCGGACTCGGTCCTAATGAAAAACTGTTTTTT. Translated, it gives CASSLGLGPNEKLFF.

The V gene is TRBV27, the J gene TRBJ2-5; D is undetermined. CDR3 size: 13 residues. CDR1 MNHEY and CDR2 SMNVEV come from the germline V gene (reference sequence). The V gene lost 5 bases and the J gene lost 5 bases, with 12 bases spanning the gap. CDR3 residues: CASSPQKVETQYF. The CDR3 bases are TGTGCCAGCAGTCCGCAAAAGGTGGAGACCCAGTACTTC.

This clonotype was observed many times. V usage is TRBV12-3 or TRBV12-4 and J usage is TRBJ2-1; 9 nucleotides agree with TRBD2. The CDR3 consists of 13 residues. The junction had 5 bases not matched to a gene; V was cut back by 6 bases and J by 8 bases. The CDR3 spells CASRAGGEDEQFF. The CDR3 DNA reads as TGTGCCAGCAGAGCGGGGGGCGAGGATGAGCAGTTCTTC.

This chain connects TRBV5-8 to TRBJ1-2; 9 bases agree with TRBD1. CDR1 is SGHTS and CDR2 is YDEGEE in the germline V gene. Losses at the gene ends were 6 bases for V and 4 bases for J; bases not matched to a gene: 13. This CDR3 is built from 16 residues. CDR3: CASTLFGTGFGYGYTF. CDR3 coding DNA: TGTGCCAGCACCTTATTCGGGACAGGGTTTGGCTATGGCTACACCTTC.